The T cell receptor (beta chain) under discussion was sequenced for a study of beta chain features in type 1 diabetes. Study-wide findings and caveats: Moderately but significantly shorter TCRB CDR3s were found in Type 1 diabetes patients in all four CD4+ subsets. Insertion counts at VDJ junctions were lower in type 1 diabetes patients, who also showed more deletions there. Researchers reported that naive, central memory and Treg TCRB repertoires appeared more similar in patients than in healthy donors. Highly expressing activated T cells could be over-counted with a cDNA template.

As to this clone: Its specificity is not known. Distinct nucleotide sequences in the sample also encode this CDR3.

Every participating donor gave one draw, a heparinised blood sample averaging about 100 mL. Since all of the isolated RNA was reverse transcribed, expressed TCRB transcripts were what got sequenced. Measured with immunoSEQ multiplex PCR; TCRdb has only the in-frame clones, and not every one. Among about 160,000 clones listed, approximately 7.8% were seen once. Trimming took 8 bases from V and 0 from J, leaving 5 bases between them. This CDR3 comprises 12 residues. The germline V gene encodes CDR1 MNHNY and CDR2 SVGAGI (reference sequence). The clonotype was recovered from a woman in her 40s with type 1 diabetes. The chain couples TRBV6-6 to TRBJ1-5; D not resolved. Sequences were obtained from central memory CD4+ T cells from blood. The CDR3 DNA reads TGTGCCAGCTCGTTTAGCAATCAGCCCCAGCATTTT. Protein sequence: CASSFSNQPQHF.